Listed below are T cell receptor beta chains from one sample, sequenced in a study of T cell responses to AZD1222 COVID-19 vaccine. Produced via immunoSEQ multiplex PCR; TCRdb's table is partial and in-frame only. The data hold about 160,000 clones, with 70% to 90% observed a single time. Sequencing was performed on peripheral blood, taken on day 0 of AZD1222 vaccination. Source of these receptors: an adult in good health. The conserved cysteine and the conserved F or W are not part of the CDR3 here. Clone size is given for some rows only: seen once, a few or many times, or a class if the clone is expanded.

abundance	v_gene	j_gene	CDR3aa
-	TRBV4-1	TRBJ2-5	ASSQVASGRARETQY
-	TRBV5-6	TRBJ2-7	ASSLPGTLSYEQY
-	TRBV14	TRBJ2-1	ASRPGLANSYNEQF
once	TRBV7-9	TRBJ1-1	ASSLELGFHEAF
-	TRBV24-1	TRBJ2-1	ATSDTDRTNEQF
-	TRBV11-1	TRBJ1-1	ASSSVSTEAF
-	TRBV10-3	TRBJ1-1	AISATGFDTEAF
-	TRBV6-5	TRBJ1-2	ASSYDRTGLDGYT
-	TRBV7-2	TRBJ2-7	ASSFVVARASAFYEQY
-	TRBV18	TRBJ1-2	ASSPSQGAYGYT
-	TRBV19	TRBJ2-2	ASRGLAGTNTGELF